This passage covers 10 T cell receptor beta chains from one sample sequenced in a study of cytomegalovirus exposure and HLA in healthy donors. PCR employed 60 Vbeta and 13 Jbeta primers. TCRdb's copy holds only in-frame clones and misses some; the assay was immunoSEQ multiplex PCR. In the table there are 100,000 to 150,000 clones, over 65% of which are singletons. The sample comprised PBMCs. Receptors originate from a man aged 45 to 65 in good health and CMV-seronegative.

The chain recombines TRBV15 with TRBJ1-1; 9 nucleotides match TRBD1. V lost 5 bases, J lost 4 bases, and 11 bases stayed unmatched. CDR3 length: 16 residues. Germline CDR1 reads LNHNV; CDR2 reads YYDKDF (reference sequence). CDR3 region: CATSGVRTGEGTEAFF. The CDR3 region has the DNA TGTGCCACCAGCGGCGTCCGGACAGGGGAAGGCACTGAAGCTTTCTTT.

This chain connects TRBV2 to TRBJ2-2; 8 bases map to TRBD1. V lost 8 bases and J lost 5; bases outside the gene matches: 1. The CDR3 loop spans 12 amino acids. Germline CDR1 SNHLY, CDR2 FYNNEI. CDR3 sequence: CASGQGTGELFF. The CDR3 DNA is TGTGCCAGCGGACAGGGTACCGGGGAGCTGTTTTTT.

V gene TRBV6-6 combines with J gene TRBJ2-3; tentative D call: TRBD2 (5 bases). CDR1 and CDR2 from the germline V gene are MNHNY and SVGAGI (reference sequence). This CDR3 spans 12 amino acids. V was shortened by 2 bases and J by 5 bases, with 5 bases between the two germline ends. Here the CDR3 reads CASSYRGDTQYF. CDR3 nucleotide sequence: TGTGCCAGCAGTTACCGGGGAGATACGCAGTATTTT.

The rearrangement uses TRBV5-1 and TRBJ2-7; 7 nucleotides agree with TRBD2. Germline V lookup: CDR1 SGHRS, CDR2 YFSETQ. The CDR3 loop spans 13 amino acids. The J segment lost 7 bases and the V segment lost 1 base, leaving 5 bases of the junction unmatched. In DNA, the CDR3 is TGCGCCAGCAGCTTGCTTGGGGGAGGGGAGCAGTACGTC. Encoded protein: CASSLLGGGEQYV.

The rearrangement uses TRBV4-1 and TRBJ1-1; 7 nucleotides agree with TRBD1. From germline, CDR1 is MGHRA and CDR2 YSYEKL. This CDR3 comprises 14 residues. The trim removed 4 bases at V and 4 bases at J, leaving 6 bases unmatched. The CDR3 nucleotides are TGCGCCAGCAGCCCAGCGACAGGGTCCACTGAAGCTTTCTTT. Its protein is CASSPATGSTEAFF.

The chain uses TRBV6-1 and TRBJ1-1; D is unresolved. Between the trimmed V and J ends, which lost 2 bases and 4 bases, there was a span of 8 bases. The CDR3 sequence is 13 residues long. The germline CDR1 and CDR2 sequences are MNHNS and SASEGT. The CDR3 nucleotides read TGTGCCAGCAGTGAACTTCTGTCCACTGAAGCTTTCTTT. Encoded protein: CASSELLSTEAFF.

There are a few counts of this clone. The rearrangement joins TRBV10-2 to TRBJ2-7; 8 nucleotides match TRBD1. In germline, CDR1 is WSHSY, CDR2 SAAADI. V trimming: 8 bases; J trimming: 0 bases; junction bases outside the gene matches: 12. This CDR3 spans 16 amino acids. The CDR3 sequence is CASLGAVTGDSYEQYF. CDR3 coding DNA: TGCGCCAGCTTGGGGGCGGTGACAGGGGACTCCTACGAGCAGTACTTC.

The table lists this clone with a few counts. The V call is TRBV9, the J call TRBJ2-1, with a possible D match to TRBD2 (6 bases). This CDR3 comprises 15 residues. Trimming took off 4 bases at V and 8 bases at J, with 19 bases between the two ends. Germline values: CDR1 SGDLS, CDR2 YYNGEE. This CDR3 is CASSTAGTWSDEQFF. DNA of the CDR3: TGTGCCAGCAGCACAGCCGGGACTTGGTCCGATGAGCAGTTCTTC.

The V and J genes are TRBV19 and TRBJ1-2; 8 bases agree with TRBD1. CDR1 is LNHDA, CDR2 SQIVND, per germline (reference sequence). Trimming at V came to 6 bases and at J to 2 bases, leaving 8 bases not matched to a gene. The CDR3 is 15 residues long. For the CDR3, the DNA is TGTGCCAGTAGCCCGCTTTGGACAGGGAACTATGGCTACACCTTC. It translates to CASSPLWTGNYGYTF.

This chain uses TRBV7-2 with TRBJ1-2; the match to TRBD1 covers 12 bases. Trimming at V came to 5 bases and at J to 7 bases, leaving 5 bases not matched to a gene. CDR1 is SGHTA, CDR2 FQGNSA, per germline. CDR3 size: 14 residues. The CDR3 loop is CASSRGQGALGYTF. In nucleotides, the CDR3 is TGTGCCAGCAGCCGGGGACAGGGGGCCCTTGGCTACACCTTC.